This T cell receptor (beta chain) was retrieved from a study of blood T cells in healthy people across ages. General observations from the study: The long-lived group displayed more naive CD4+ cells, plus higher diversity, than the aged donors did.

CDR3 length equals 15 residues. V lost 4 bases and J 0 bases, leaving 10 bases between the germline ends. Germline assignment: CDR1 SGHTA and CDR2 FQGNSA. Those donating, healthy Caucasian individuals from Russia, were aged roughly 6 to 90. Each sample yielded at least 6 million isolated PBMCs. For the second PCR, which ran for roughly 6 to 12 cycles, a sample-barcoded 5' primer and a J-beta primer mix were used. A template-switch adaptor with 12 random nucleotides tagged each cDNA molecule. TCRdb passed the 5' RACE reads through MiXCR, listing each CDR3 protein once. Seen here are 650,000 to 900,000 distinct CDR3 sequences, approximately 65% observed once, and the top ten hold around 30%. The table lists this clonotype with many counts. Its specificity is unknown.

Sequenced material: blood. The rearrangement links TRBV7-2 to TRBJ1-5; D ambiguous. The receptor was isolated from a man aged 30 to 45 in good health. The CDR3 spells CASSSTGDSNQPQHF. The DNA for the CDR3 is TGTGCCAGCAGCTCGACGGGTGATAGCAATCAGCCCCAGCATTTT. The variable domain in full, completed from reference TRBV7-2 and TRBJ1-5, reads GAGVSQSPSNKVTEKGKDVELRCDPISGHTALYWYRQSLGQGLEFLIYFQGNSAPDKSGLPSDRFSAERTGGSVSTLTIQRTQQEDSAVYLCASSSTGDSNQPQHFGDGTRLSIL.